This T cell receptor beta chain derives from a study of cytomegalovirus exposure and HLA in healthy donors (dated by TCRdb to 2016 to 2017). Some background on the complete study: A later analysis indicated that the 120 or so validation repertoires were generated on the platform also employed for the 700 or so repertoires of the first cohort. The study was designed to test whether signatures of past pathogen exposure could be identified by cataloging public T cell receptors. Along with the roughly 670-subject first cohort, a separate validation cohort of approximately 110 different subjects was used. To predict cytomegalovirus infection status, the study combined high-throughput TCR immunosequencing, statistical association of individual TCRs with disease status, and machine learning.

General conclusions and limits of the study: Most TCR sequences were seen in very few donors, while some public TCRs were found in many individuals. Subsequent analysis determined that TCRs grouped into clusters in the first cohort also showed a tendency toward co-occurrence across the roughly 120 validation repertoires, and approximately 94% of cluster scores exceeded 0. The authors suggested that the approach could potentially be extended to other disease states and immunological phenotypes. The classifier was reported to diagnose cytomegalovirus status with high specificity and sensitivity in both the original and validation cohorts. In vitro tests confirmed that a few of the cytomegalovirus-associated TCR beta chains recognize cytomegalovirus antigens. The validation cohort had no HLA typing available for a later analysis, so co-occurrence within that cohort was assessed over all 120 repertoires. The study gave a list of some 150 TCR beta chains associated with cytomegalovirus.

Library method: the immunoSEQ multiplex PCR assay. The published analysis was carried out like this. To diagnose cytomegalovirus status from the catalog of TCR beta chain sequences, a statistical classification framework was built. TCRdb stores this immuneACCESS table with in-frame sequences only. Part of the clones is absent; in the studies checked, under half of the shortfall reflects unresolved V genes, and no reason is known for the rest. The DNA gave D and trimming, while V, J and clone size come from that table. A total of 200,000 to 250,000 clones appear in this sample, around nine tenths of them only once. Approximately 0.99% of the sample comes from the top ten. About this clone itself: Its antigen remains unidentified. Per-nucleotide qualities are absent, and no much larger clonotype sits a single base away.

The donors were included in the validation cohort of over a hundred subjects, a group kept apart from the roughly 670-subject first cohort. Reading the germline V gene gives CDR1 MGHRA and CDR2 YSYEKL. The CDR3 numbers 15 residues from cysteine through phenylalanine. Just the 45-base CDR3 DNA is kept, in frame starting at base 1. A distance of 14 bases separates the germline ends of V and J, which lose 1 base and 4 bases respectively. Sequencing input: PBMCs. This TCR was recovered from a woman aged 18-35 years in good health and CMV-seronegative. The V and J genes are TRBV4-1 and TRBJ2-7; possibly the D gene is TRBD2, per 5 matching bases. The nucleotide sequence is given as TGCGCCAGCAGCCAAGTCCCGCGGGCTAGATACGAGCAGTACTTC. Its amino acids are CASSQVPRARYEQYF.